This paragraph reports one T cell receptor (beta chain). The sample comes from a study of blood T cell repertoires in COVID-19. In the study overall: Sites across the United States, Italy and Spain contributed samples from acute and convalescent COVID-19. The analysed material was cDNA or gDNA that came from T cells, B-cell-depleted T cells, or PBMCs.

Trimming at V came to 7 bases and at J to 5 bases, leaving 10 bases not matched to a gene. The CDR3 contains 14 residues. Germline assignment: CDR1 MNHNY and CDR2 SVGAGI (reference sequence). Original methodology: Estimates of nucleated cell counts were drawn from the amplification of reference gene primers. Repertoires were generated with immunoSEQ multiplex PCR, while TCRdb's copy carries only in-frame clones and drops some. From that table come the V and J calls and clone size; the DNA was used to work out D and trimming. The sample records 150,000 to 200,000 clones, around nine tenths being singletons.

The TCR comes from a man between 18 and 29 years old with active or convalescent COVID-19. The rearrangement joins TRBV6-6 to TRBJ2-5; 7 nucleotides line up with TRBD2. The material sequenced was peripheral blood. This chain's CDR3 is CASTVRGVEETQYF. DNA of the CDR3: TGTGCCAGCACGGTACGGGGGGTGGAGGAGACCCAGTACTTC.